This TCR beta chain came from a study of Ad26.COV2.S vaccination and SARS-CoV-2 variants. Whole-study findings and limits: Total responses of T cells may have been underestimated by the analyses of TCR breadth and depth. Spike-specific TCR breadth was greater in vaccine than placebo recipients.

Here immunoSEQ multiplex PCR was the method, and the copy in TCRdb shows in-frame clones only, minus some. The sample records about 370,000 clones, 75% to 90% being singletons. With respect to this clone: Its antigen is as yet unknown.

Treatment noted: over 15 received Ad26.COV2.S at low or high dose, single or two shots; 5 received placebo; per-sample allocation not given. Each sample was drawn 63 days after the first injection (of vaccine or placebo). At a Boston site, the person donating was an adult of 18-55 years. Specimen: peripheral blood, collected in a trial of Ad26.COV2.S vaccine versus placebo. The receptor comes from a person between 18 and 60 years old who received the Ad26.COV2.S COVID-19 vaccine or a placebo.

The CDR3 DNA sequence: TGTGCCAGCAGCTTGAGGCAGGCAAGAAGTGAGCAGTACTTC. Translated, it gives CASSLRQARSEQYF. The chain is built from TRBV7-9 and TRBJ2-7; D uncertain. Trimming left V 3 bases short and J 7 bases short, with 16 bases between. The CDR3 spans 14 residues. The germline CDR1 and CDR2 sequences are SEHNR and FQNEAQ (reference sequence).